Listed below are T cell receptor beta chains from one sample, sequenced in a study of blood T cell repertoires in COVID-19. Assay used: immunoSEQ multiplex PCR; TCRdb lists only in-frame clones, some missing. The data contain roughly 95,000 clones, roughly four fifths of them singletons. Material for sequencing was peripheral blood. The receptors come from a human donor in a cohort sampled during active COVID-19. Both conserved end residues are part of each CDR3. Each record gives: CDR3 protein, J gene, V gene, clone size. Rows may omit the clone size; those that give it use once, few, many or a size class.

CDR3aa: CSVTPEGRADTQYF; j_gene: TRBJ2-3; v_gene: TRBV29-1; abundance: -
CDR3aa: CASSPLGGRLEQYF; j_gene: TRBJ2-7; v_gene: TRBV27; abundance: -
CDR3aa: CAWSDRAGNTIYF; j_gene: TRBJ1-3; v_gene: TRBV30; abundance: few
CDR3aa: CASSLRTSTDTQYF; j_gene: TRBJ2-3; v_gene: TRBV18; abundance: -
CDR3aa: CASRSSGSLTDTQYF; j_gene: TRBJ2-3; v_gene: TRBV6-5; abundance: few
CDR3aa: CASSQEGAANEKLFF; j_gene: TRBJ1-4; v_gene: TRBV4-3; abundance: -
CDR3aa: CASSLDSLPYEQYF; j_gene: TRBJ2-7; v_gene: TRBV11-2; abundance: -
CDR3aa: CAISGETGGSFRDEQYF; j_gene: TRBJ2-3; v_gene: TRBV10-3; abundance: once
CDR3aa: CASSSSLDTQYF; j_gene: TRBJ2-3; v_gene: TRBV7-9; abundance: -
CDR3aa: CASSQVPNQPQHF; j_gene: TRBJ1-5; v_gene: TRBV3-1/TRBV3-2; abundance: -
CDR3aa: CASSLRLGGLNTEAFF; j_gene: TRBJ1-1; v_gene: TRBV7-2; abundance: -
CDR3aa: CASSRDRERAFF; j_gene: TRBJ1-1; v_gene: TRBV6-5; abundance: -
CDR3aa: CASSYLVRKGLAGNPYEQYF; j_gene: TRBJ2-7; v_gene: TRBV6-2/TRBV6-3; abundance: -
CDR3aa: CASSPDRPFNYGYTF; j_gene: TRBJ1-2; v_gene: TRBV3-1/TRBV3-2; abundance: -
CDR3aa: CASSLINDRNSLLHF; j_gene: TRBJ1-6; v_gene: TRBV5-1; abundance: -
CDR3aa: CASRTLAGGSSYNEQFF; j_gene: TRBJ2-1; v_gene: TRBV27; abundance: -
CDR3aa: CASRTSGGNEQFF; j_gene: TRBJ2-1; v_gene: TRBV10-2; abundance: -
CDR3aa: CASSVGQRTTEAFF; j_gene: TRBJ1-1; v_gene: TRBV9; abundance: -
CDR3aa: CASSVISGEGEQYF; j_gene: TRBJ2-7; v_gene: TRBV28; abundance: -
CDR3aa: CASRSGTSGYNEQFF; j_gene: TRBJ2-1; v_gene: TRBV5-1; abundance: -
CDR3aa: CASSYGAGGNTEAFF; j_gene: TRBJ1-1; v_gene: TRBV6-5; abundance: -
CDR3aa: CASRGLAAADTQYF; j_gene: TRBJ2-3; v_gene: TRBV5-6; abundance: -
CDR3aa: CASSLRQVNEQFF; j_gene: TRBJ2-1; v_gene: TRBV5-5; abundance: once
CDR3aa: CATSSPRTGMNTEAFF; j_gene: TRBJ1-1; v_gene: TRBV15; abundance: -
CDR3aa: CASSSGQVANYGYTF; j_gene: TRBJ1-2; v_gene: TRBV7-2; abundance: -
CDR3aa: CASRGLAGHTDTQYF; j_gene: TRBJ2-3; v_gene: TRBV27; abundance: -
CDR3aa: CASRTGGQGYGYTF; j_gene: TRBJ1-2; v_gene: TRBV6-5; abundance: -
CDR3aa: CASSYGGRATGELFF; j_gene: TRBJ2-2; v_gene: TRBV6-5; abundance: -
CDR3aa: CASSAPGLAGGSQETQYF; j_gene: TRBJ2-5; v_gene: TRBV18; abundance: -
CDR3aa: CASSVAGGPNEQFF; j_gene: TRBJ2-1; v_gene: TRBV9; abundance: -
CDR3aa: CASSVLGGARETQYF; j_gene: TRBJ2-5; v_gene: TRBV9; abundance: -
CDR3aa: CATSESGTYVMGYEQYF; j_gene: TRBJ2-7; v_gene: TRBV24-1; abundance: -